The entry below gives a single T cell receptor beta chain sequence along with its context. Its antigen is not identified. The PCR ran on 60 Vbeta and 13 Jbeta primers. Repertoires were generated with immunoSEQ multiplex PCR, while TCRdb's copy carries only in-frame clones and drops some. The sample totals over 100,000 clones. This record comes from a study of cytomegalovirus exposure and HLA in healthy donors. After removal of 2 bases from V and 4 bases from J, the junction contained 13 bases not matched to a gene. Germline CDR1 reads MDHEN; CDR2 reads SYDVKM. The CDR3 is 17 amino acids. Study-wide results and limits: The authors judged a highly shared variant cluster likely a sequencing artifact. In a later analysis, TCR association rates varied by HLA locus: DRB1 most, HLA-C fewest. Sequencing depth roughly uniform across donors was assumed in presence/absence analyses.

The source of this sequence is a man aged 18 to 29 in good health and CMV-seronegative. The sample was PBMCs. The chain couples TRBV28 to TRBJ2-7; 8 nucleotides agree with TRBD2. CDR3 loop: CASSLPLGGGRRYEQYF. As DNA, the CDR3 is TGTGCCAGCAGTTTACCTCTAGGCGGGGGGCGAAGGTACGAGCAGTACTTC.